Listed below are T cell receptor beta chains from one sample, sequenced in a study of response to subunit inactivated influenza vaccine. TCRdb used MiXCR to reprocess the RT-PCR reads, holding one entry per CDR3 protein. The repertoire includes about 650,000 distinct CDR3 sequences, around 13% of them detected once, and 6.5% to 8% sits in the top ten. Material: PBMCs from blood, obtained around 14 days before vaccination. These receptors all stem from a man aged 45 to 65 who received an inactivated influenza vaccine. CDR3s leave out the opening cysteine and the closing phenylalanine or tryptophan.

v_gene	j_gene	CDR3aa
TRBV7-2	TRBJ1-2	ASSMGAPGGYT
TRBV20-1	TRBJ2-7	SARDWGEAGASYEQY
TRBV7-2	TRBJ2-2	ASSPSRELF
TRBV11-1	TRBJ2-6	ASSFPGRGLISGANVLT
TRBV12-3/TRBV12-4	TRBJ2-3	ASSPLGTSGSTDTQY
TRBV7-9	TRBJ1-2	ASSFTGPDGYT
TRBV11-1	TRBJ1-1	ASSLERWNTEAF
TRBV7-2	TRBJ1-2	ASSLEQANYGYT
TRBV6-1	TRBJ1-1	ASRKVRYTEAF
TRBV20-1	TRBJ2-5	SATEAGVGETQY
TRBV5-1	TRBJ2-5	ASSRHNQETQY
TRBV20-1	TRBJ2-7	SARSPGYEQY
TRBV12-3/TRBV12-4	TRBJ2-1	ASNPGTRRFNEQF
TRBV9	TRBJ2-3	ASSVATRTSGRTDTQY
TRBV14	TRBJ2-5	ASSHLDRPLETQY
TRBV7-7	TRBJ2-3	ASSTGTGRTDTQY
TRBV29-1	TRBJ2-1	SVVGLAASYNEQF
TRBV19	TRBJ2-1	ASSKDRHNEQF
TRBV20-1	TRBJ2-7	SVSSLDRGPYEQY
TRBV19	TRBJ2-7	ASSIDAGGKYEQY
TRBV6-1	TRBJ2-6	ASSRNWSPLSGANVLT
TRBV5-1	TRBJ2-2	ASSEGTVPTGELF
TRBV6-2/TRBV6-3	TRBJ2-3	ASSTQRGPNLYTQY
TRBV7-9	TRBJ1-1	ASSRGVGGSNTEAF
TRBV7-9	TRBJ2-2	ASRPIRAWTNTGELF
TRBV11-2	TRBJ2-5	ASSYTGESQETQY
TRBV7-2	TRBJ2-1	ASSTGTRHNEQF
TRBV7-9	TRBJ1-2	ASTRDFGGYT
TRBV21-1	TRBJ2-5	ASSKGLAGVEETQY
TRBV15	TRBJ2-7	ATSRPKQGGTYEQY
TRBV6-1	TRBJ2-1	ASSRDSSFNEQF
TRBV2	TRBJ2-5	ASSGAGRETQY
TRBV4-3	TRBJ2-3	ASSPGIAGGPVSDTQY
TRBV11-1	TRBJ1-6	ASSPHATGSPLH
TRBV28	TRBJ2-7	ASSSYSGIKGSYEQY
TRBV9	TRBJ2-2	ASSGNRGDIGELF
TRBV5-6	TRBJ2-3	ASSLFSGSSTDTQY
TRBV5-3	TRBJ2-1	ANSRGGVRSYNEQF
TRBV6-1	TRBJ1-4	ASSPFLVGEKLF
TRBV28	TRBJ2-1	ASSRGGTSGRNEQF
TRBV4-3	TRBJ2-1	ASSQETGRYDRGKQF
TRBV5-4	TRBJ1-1	ASQAGQGRGEAF
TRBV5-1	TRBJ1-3	ASSLRTTGNTIY
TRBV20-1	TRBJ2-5	SARDLGRSEETQY
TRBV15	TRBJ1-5	ATSRGLQPQH
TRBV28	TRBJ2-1	ASSYEREVNNEQF
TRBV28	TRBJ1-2	ASSSGAGGGYT
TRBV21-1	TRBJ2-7	ASSISSGTGPYEQY
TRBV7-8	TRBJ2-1	ASSLGYLAQGSYNEQF
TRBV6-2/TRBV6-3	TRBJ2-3	ASSYNVDTQY
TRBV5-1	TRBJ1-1	ASSLGWEGTEAF
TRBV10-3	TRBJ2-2	AIKKGGMPGELF
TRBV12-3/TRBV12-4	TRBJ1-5	ASRVGANSNQPQH
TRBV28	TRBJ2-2	ASRHSGTSGRDITGELF
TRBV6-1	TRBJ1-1	ASSPAGDNTEAF
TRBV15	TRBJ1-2	ATSRGGRVADGYT
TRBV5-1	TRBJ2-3	ASSLGGITDTQY